This T cell receptor (beta chain) was obtained from a study of human T cells and chemical hapten exposure. Study-wide context: Subjects had 2% DPC placed on about 2 cm by about 2 cm of upper inner arm skin for sensitization.

Study outcomes and limitations: Donors were affected by alopecia, so their immune reaction might vary from that of healthy individuals. Sensitization with DPC brought no change to TCRs above 1 in 1000 in frequency.

TCRdb re-derived calls from the RACE reads in MiXCR, one entry per CDR3 protein. The table lists about 260,000 distinct CDR3 sequences, about 9.4% of them singletons. The V and J ends lost 1 base and 4 bases respectively, with 13 bases between them. CDR1 and CDR2 from the germline V gene are LGHDT and YNNKEL (reference sequence). The CDR3 extends over 16 amino acids. In the case of this clonotype: Its antigen is still unknown.

Stated time point: pre-sensitization, week 0. The treatment is: therapeutic diphenylcyclopropenone sensitization with weekly scalp DPC. Alopecia patients, 18 to 70 years old and DPC-suitable, served as donors. Sequencing used whole blood, obtained in connection with sensitization to the hapten diphenylcyclopropenone (DPC). The clonotype was recovered from a woman in her thirties or forties with alopecia areata. Some clones in this sample may be carry-over from other donors' samples. The chain is built from TRBV3-1 and TRBJ2-2, with a weak D call TRBD1 (6 bases). The chain's CDR3 is CASSQGRGSGTGELFF. As DNA, the CDR3 is TGTGCCAGCAGCCAAGGAAGGGGGAGTGGCACCGGGGAGCTGTTTTTT.